This TCR beta chain was sequenced in a study of shared clonotypes between healthy human individuals. Germline loops: CDR1 ENHRY, CDR2 SYGVKD. This CDR3 contains 13 residues. Trimming cost V 10 bases and J 0 bases; bases outside gene matches: 4. Profiling relied on immunoSEQ multiplex PCR, and the TCRdb table lists in-frame clones only, not all of them. The sample includes more than 1.2 million clones, 98% to 99% of them seen just once. The chain carries TRBV10-3 and TRBJ2-3; 7 bases map to TRBD2. The sequenced material came from naive CD4+ T cells sorted from blood. The subset denotes: CD45RA+ positively selected. This TCR came from a man between 25 and 39 years old in good health. CDR3 region: CATREASTDTQYF. The CDR3 bases are TGTGCCACCCGGGAGGCTAGCACAGATACGCAGTATTTT.